This TCR beta chain was captured in a study of blood T cell repertoires in COVID-19. In the study overall: The cDNA or gDNA used as material had been derived from T cells, B-cell-depleted T cells, or PBMCs.

Sequencing used immunoSEQ multiplex PCR; TCRdb keeps in-frame clones, though not all of them. Of 120,000 or so clones listed, around 87% are singletons. The sequence was collected from a woman aged 60-70 years with acute or convalescent COVID-19. Source material: peripheral blood.

The CDR3 reads CASSLLPVRVRSPLHF. The CDR3, as DNA: TGTGCCAGCAGTTTACTCCCCGTTCGGGTCCGATCACCCCTCCACTTT. V usage is TRBV27 and J usage is TRBJ1-6; no firm D call. The V end lost 2 bases, the J end lost 10 bases, and 18 bases lay between the germline ends. Germline V CDR1 and CDR2: MNHEY, SMNVEV (reference sequence). This CDR3 is 16 amino acids long.